This T cell receptor beta chain was found in a study of Ad26.COV2.S vaccination and SARS-CoV-2 variants. Findings and caveats of the study: A substantial breadth of spike-specific CD8+ and CD4+ T cell responses after vaccination has been reported. Participants given vaccine showed non-spike TCR breadth similar to that of placebo recipients. Responses of T cells in total may have been underestimated by the TCR breadth and depth analyses. The placebo group had lower spike-specific TCR breadth than the vaccine recipients did.

To note about this clone: Its specificity is not known.

V was cut by 5 bases and J by 2 bases, with 9 bases left in between. CDR1 and CDR2 (germline): SGHTA, FQGTGA. The CDR3 is 14 amino acids. The assay was immunoSEQ multiplex PCR, and TCRdb's table has in-frame clones only and misses some. The sample holds more than 85,000 clones, less than 85% seen once. The specimen comprised peripheral blood, sampled after recovery from COVID-19. J is TRBJ2-2 and V is TRBV7-3, with D possibly matching TRBD2 (6 bases). This clonotype was obtained from a human donor who had recovered from COVID-19. The CDR3, as DNA: TGTGCCAGCAGCGAGGGACTTAACACCGGGGAGCTGTTTTTT. This sequence encodes CASSEGLNTGELFF.